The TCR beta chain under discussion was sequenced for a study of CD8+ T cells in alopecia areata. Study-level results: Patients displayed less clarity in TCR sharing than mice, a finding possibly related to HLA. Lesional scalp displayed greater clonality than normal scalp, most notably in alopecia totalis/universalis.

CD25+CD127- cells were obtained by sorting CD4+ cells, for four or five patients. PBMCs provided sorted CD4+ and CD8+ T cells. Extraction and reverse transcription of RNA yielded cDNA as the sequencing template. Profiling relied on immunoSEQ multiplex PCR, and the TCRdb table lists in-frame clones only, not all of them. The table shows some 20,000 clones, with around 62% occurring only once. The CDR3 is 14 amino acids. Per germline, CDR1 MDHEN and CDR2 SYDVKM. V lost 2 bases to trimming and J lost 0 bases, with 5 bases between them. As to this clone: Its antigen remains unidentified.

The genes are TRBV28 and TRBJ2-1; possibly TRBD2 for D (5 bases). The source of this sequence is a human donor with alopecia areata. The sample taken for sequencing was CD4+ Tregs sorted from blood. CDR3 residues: CASSLTSSYNEQFF. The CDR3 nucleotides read TGTGCCAGCAGTTTAACTAGCTCCTACAATGAGCAGTTCTTC.